This T cell receptor (beta chain) is from a study of CD4+ T cells in melanoma. This clone was observed once. Germline V gene sequence: CDR1 SGHAT, CDR2 FQDESV (reference sequence). Trimming stripped 5 bases from V and 3 bases from J, with 13 bases between. The CDR3 is 15 amino acids. Produced via immunoSEQ multiplex PCR; TCRdb's table is partial and in-frame only. The top ten hold just under 9.5% of the sample, which has about 11,000 clones, approximately 70% seen once. V usage is TRBV11-1 and J usage is TRBJ2-2, with a tentative D call TRBD2 (6 bases). What was sequenced was cells from a culture (not recorded whether cultured in vitro). The source of this sequence is a human donor with melanoma. CDR3 coding DNA: TGTGCCAGCAGCGAAGGGACTTATTACACCGGGGAGCTGTTTTTT. As protein: CASSEGTYYTGELFF.